One and the same sample provided the 17 T cell receptor beta chains below, sequenced in a study of T cell changes during pregnancy in multiple sclerosis. Clones were sequenced by immunoSEQ multiplex PCR, and TCRdb holds only the in-frame ones, with some missing. The sample has fewer than 50,000 clones, about 91% seen once. The sample here was CD4+ T cells from peripheral blood mononuclear cells, taken in the third trimester of pregnancy. These receptors were collected from a female donor with multiple sclerosis, enrolled in a pregnancy study.

The genes are TRBV5-4 and TRBJ1-2; 11 bases fit TRBD1. V dropped 4 bases and J dropped 8; count of bases not matched to a gene: 4. The CDR3 consists of 13 residues. Germline V CDR1 and CDR2: SGHNT, YYREEE (reference sequence). The CDR3 here is CASSQDRGQGYTF. The CDR3 DNA follows: TGTGCCAGCAGCCAGGACAGGGGGCAAGGCTACACCTTC.

This clone occurred a few times. V is TRBV4-3 and J is TRBJ2-7, with a tentative D call TRBD1 (6 bases). The CDR3 runs to 15 residues. Germline V gives CDR1 LGHNA, CDR2 YSLEER. V was cut by 2 bases and J by 5 bases, with 16 bases left in between. CDR3 sequence: CASSQRVQGNDEQYF. For the CDR3, the DNA is TGCGCCAGCAGCCAACGAGTACAGGGTAACGACGAGCAGTACTTC.

CDR3 protein: CASSGQGGIGSGYTF. The CDR3 region has the DNA TGTGCCAGCAGTGGTCAGGGCGGAATTGGCTCTGGCTACACCTTC. The V and J genes are TRBV25-1 and TRBJ1-2, with a possible D match to TRBD1 (5 bases). The germline V gene encodes CDR1 MGHDK and CDR2 SYGVNS. This CDR3 is built from 15 residues. V was clipped by 4 bases and J by 7 bases, with 19 bases between them.

In this sample, this clone turned up once. This chain links TRBV6-5 with TRBJ1-2, with 11 bases that match TRBD1. This CDR3 comprises 15 residues. The J segment lost 2 bases and the V segment lost 6 bases, leaving 5 bases of the junction unmatched. Germline-derived CDR1 and CDR2 are MNHEY and SVGAGI. CDR3 in amino acids: CASRPGQGANYGYTF. The CDR3 DNA is TGTGCCAGCAGGCCAGGACAGGGGGCCAACTATGGCTACACCTTC.

The chain employs TRBV5-1 and TRBJ2-7, with D tentatively TRBD1 (6 bases). CDR1 and CDR2 (germline): SGHRS, YFSETQ. The CDR3 is made up of 14 amino acids. V lost 0 bases, J lost 3 bases, and 10 bases lay in between. CDR3 loop: CASSLDRTDYEQYF. As DNA, the CDR3 is TGCGCCAGCAGCTTGGACCGGACAGACTACGAGCAGTACTTC. The entire variable domain, with the rest obtained from reference TRBV5-1 and TRBJ2-7, is as follows: KAGVTQTPRYLIKTRGQQVTLSCSPISGHRSVSWYQQTPGQGLQFLFEYFSETQRNKGNFPGRFSGRQFSNSRSEMNVSTLELGDSALYLCASSLDRTDYEQYFGPGTRLTVT.

The V gene is TRBV27, the J gene TRBJ2-5, with unresolved D. Germline V CDR1 and CDR2: MNHEY, SMNVEV (reference sequence). V gave up 9 bases and J gave up 2 bases, with 7 bases separating them. The CDR3 contains 11 residues. The CDR3 loop is CARPTQETQYF. CDR3 DNA: TGTGCCAGACCTACGCAAGAGACCCAGTACTTC.

The chain couples TRBV28 to TRBJ1-2; perhaps TRBD1 as D (6 bases). Trimming removed 7 bases at V and 4 bases at J, with 10 bases between. The CDR3 sequence is 12 residues long. Germline values: CDR1 MDHEN, CDR2 SYDVKM. The CDR3 is CASTSQGYGYTF. The CDR3 bases are TGTGCCAGCACCTCACAGGGCTATGGCTACACCTTC.

The V gene is TRBV11-2, the J gene TRBJ2-1, with D perhaps matching TRBD2 (6 bases). Trimming pared 4 bases from V and 4 bases from J, leaving 26 bases between. The CDR3 runs 19 residues. The germline gives CDR1 SGHAT, CDR2 FQNNGV. CDR3 DNA sequence: TGTGCCAGCAGCTACAGTGGGGGGAAGGGTGCGTCGGGATACAATGAGCAGTTCTTC. Translated: CASSYSGGKGASGYNEQFF. Full variable domain (missing parts from reference TRBV11-2 and TRBJ2-1): EAGVAQSPRYKIIEKRQSVAFWCNPISGHATLYWYQQILGQGPKLLIQFQNNGVVDDSQLPKDRFSAERLKGVDSTLKIQPAKLEDSAVYLCASSYSGGKGASGYNEQFFGPGTRLTVL.

V and J are TRBV18 and TRBJ1-5, with 7 nucleotides matching TRBD1. Germline V lookup: CDR1 KGHSH, CDR2 LQKENI. Trimming removed 5 bases from V and 0 bases from J; junction bases left unmatched: 7. The CDR3 length is 16 residues. The CDR3 spells CASSTETGNSNQPQHF. CDR3 nucleotide sequence: TGTGCCAGCTCAACGGAGACAGGGAATAGCAATCAGCCCCAGCATTTT.

The rearrangement joins TRBV18 to TRBJ2-2, with D perhaps TRBD1 (6 bases). Trimming took 6 bases from V and 3 from J, leaving 14 bases between them. The CDR3 has 15 amino acids. Germline lookup yields CDR1 KGHSH and CDR2 LQKENI. The CDR3 DNA reads as TGTGCCAGCTCCCCGACAGGATCGGACACCGGGGAGCTGTTTTTT. Amino acids: CASSPTGSDTGELFF.

The chain employs TRBV5-5 and TRBJ1-5; the D gene is possibly TRBD1 (5 bases). Looked up from germline, CDR1 is SGHKS and CDR2 is YYEKEE (reference sequence). V dropped 4 bases and J dropped 10 bases, with 21 bases sitting between them. The CDR3 consists of 15 residues. The CDR3 DNA reads as TGTGCCAGCAGCCGAGACGCCAGGCTTGACAGTCCCCAGCATTTT. Protein sequence: CASSRDARLDSPQHF. Full variable domain (remainder filled in from reference TRBV5-5 and TRBJ1-5): DAGVTQSPTHLIKTRGQQVTLRCSPISGHKSVSWYQQVLGQGPQFIFQYYEKEERGRGNFPDRFSARQFPNYSSELNVNALLLGDSALYLCASSRDARLDSPQHFGDGTRLSIL.

The genes are TRBV7-3 and TRBJ2-5; perhaps TRBD2 as D (5 bases). This CDR3 region has 13 residues. The ends were cut back, 9 bases at V and 5 bases at J, with 16 bases in the middle. Per germline, CDR1 SGHTA and CDR2 FQGTGA. CDR3 protein: CASSEGVGETQYF. The DNA for the CDR3 is TGTGCCAGTTCCGAGGGAGTGGGGGAGACCCAGTACTTC.

The chain employs TRBV11-2 and TRBJ2-7; D unclear. Germline values: CDR1 SGHAT, CDR2 FQNNGV. There are 15 residues in the CDR3. V was shortened by 1 base and J by 2 bases, with 12 bases between the two germline ends. The CDR3, as DNA: TGTGCCAGCAGCTTAGGTACAGTCTACCCCTACGAGCAGTACTTC. Translated: CASSLGTVYPYEQYF. The whole variable domain, remainder taken from reference TRBV11-2 and TRBJ2-7, is EAGVAQSPRYKIIEKRQSVAFWCNPISGHATLYWYQQILGQGPKLLIQFQNNGVVDDSQLPKDRFSAERLKGVDSTLKIQPAKLEDSAVYLCASSLGTVYPYEQYFGPGTRLTVT.

This clone appeared once. The genes are TRBV4-2 and TRBJ2-2; TRBD2 might be the D (5 bases). The V end lost 0 bases, the J end lost 10 bases, and 18 bases lay between the germline ends. Germline CDR1 reads LGHNA; CDR2 reads YNFKEQ. The CDR3 spans 16 residues. The CDR3 sequence: CASSQDLAGVWEELFF. In DNA, the CDR3 is TGTGCCAGCAGCCAAGATCTTGCGGGTGTCTGGGAGGAGCTGTTTTTT.

The chain employs TRBV29-1 and TRBJ2-1; TRBD2 matches 14 bases. This CDR3 has 17 residues. Germline CDR1 and CDR2: SQVTM and ANQGSEA. J gave up 2 bases and V 7 bases, and 10 bases lay outside the gene matches. CDR3 DNA: TGCAGCGCCGCCGGACTAGCGGGAGGCTTAGCCTACAATGAGCAGTTCTTC. Translation: CSAAGLAGGLAYNEQFF.

This clone was detected only a few times. DNA for the CDR3: TGTGCCAGTAGACGGACAGAGTATAGCAATCAGCCCCAGCATTTT. Protein: CASRRTEYSNQPQHF. The V and J genes are TRBV19 and TRBJ1-5; a weak D match, TRBD1 (6 bases). Germline V lookup: CDR1 LNHDA, CDR2 SQIVND (reference sequence). Trimming shortened V by 6 bases and J by 0 bases, and 12 bases separated the two germline ends. The CDR3 is 15 residues long.

The chain joins TRBV7-2 to TRBJ1-2; TRBD1 matches at 8 bases. Germline CDR1 is SGHTA and CDR2 is FQGNSA. The trim removed 5 bases at V and 3 bases at J, leaving 8 bases unmatched. The CDR3 totals 15 residues. CDR3 DNA: TGTGCCAGCAGCCCATCGACAGGGGCCGACTATGGCTACACCTTC. It yields the protein CASSPSTGADYGYTF.